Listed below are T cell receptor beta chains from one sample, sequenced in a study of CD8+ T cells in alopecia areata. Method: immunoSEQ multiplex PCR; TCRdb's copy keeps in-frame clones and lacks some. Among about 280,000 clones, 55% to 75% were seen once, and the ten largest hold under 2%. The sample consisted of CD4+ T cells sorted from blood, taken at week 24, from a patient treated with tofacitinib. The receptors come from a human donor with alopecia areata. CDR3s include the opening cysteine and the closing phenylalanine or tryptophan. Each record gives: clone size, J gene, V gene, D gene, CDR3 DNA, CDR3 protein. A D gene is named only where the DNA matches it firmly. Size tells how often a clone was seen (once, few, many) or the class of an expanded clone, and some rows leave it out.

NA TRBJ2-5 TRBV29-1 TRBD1 TGCAGCGTTGGGGGACAGGGGAGAGAGACCCAGTACTTC CSVGGQGRETQYF
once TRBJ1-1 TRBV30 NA TGTGCCTGGAGCGCACAGGTTGAAGCTTTCTTT CAWSAQVEAFF
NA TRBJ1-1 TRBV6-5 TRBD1 TGTGCCAGCAGCAGGGAGGACAGGGTGAACACTGAAGCTTTCTTT CASSREDRVNTEAFF
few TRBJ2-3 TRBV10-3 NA TGTGCCATCAGGGCTTCAACGGAGGATACGCAGTATTTT CAIRASTEDTQYF
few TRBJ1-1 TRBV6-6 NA TGTGCCAGCAGTTACTCGTGGGGGAACACTGAAGCTTTCTTT CASSYSWGNTEAFF
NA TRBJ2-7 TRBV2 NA TGTGCCAGCAGGGCAGATACCTACGAGCAGTACTTC CASRADTYEQYF
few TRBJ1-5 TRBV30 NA TGTGCCTGGAGTATACAGATACATCAGCCCCAGCATTTT CAWSIQIHQPQHF
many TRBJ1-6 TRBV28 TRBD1 TGTGCCAGCACCCCCGGACAGGGGAGCCGCTCACCCCTCCACTTT CASTPGQGSRSPLHF
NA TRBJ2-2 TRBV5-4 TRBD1 TGTGCCAGCAGCTCCCGGGACAGGGGGTTCACCGGGGAGCTGTTTTTT CASSSRDRGFTGELFF
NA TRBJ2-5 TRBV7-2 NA TGTGCCAGCAGCTACTCGAGCGGGGAGACCCAGTACTTC CASSYSSGETQYF
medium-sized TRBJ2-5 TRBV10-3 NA TGTGCCATCAGGGGGGACAAGGGGCGCGAGACCCAGTACTTC CAIRGDKGRETQYF
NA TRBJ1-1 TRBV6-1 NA TGTGCCAGCTCTACGGCTTTCTTT CASSTAFF
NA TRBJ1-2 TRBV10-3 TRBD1 TGTGCCATCGGGGATCGAGTGACAGGGGAAAGTCATGGCTACACCTTC CAIGDRVTGESHGYTF
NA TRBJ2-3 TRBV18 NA TGTGCCAGCTCACCGGGAGATACGCAGTATTTT CASSPGDTQYF
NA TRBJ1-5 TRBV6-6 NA TGTGCCACCAGTCTCCATAATGGCAATCAGCCCCAGCATTTT CATSLHNGNQPQHF
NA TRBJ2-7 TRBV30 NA TGTGCCTGGAGTGTATCGGAGAACTACGAGCAGTACTTC CAWSVSENYEQYF
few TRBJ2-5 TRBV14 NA TGTGCCAGCAGCTTAACCACTTGGGCCCAGTACTTC CASSLTTWAQYF
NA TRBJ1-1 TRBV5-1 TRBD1 TGCGCCAGCAGCGCCACAGGGGGGAACACTGAAGCTTTCTTT CASSATGGNTEAFF
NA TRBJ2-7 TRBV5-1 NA TGCGCCAGCAGCTTGGGATCGCGGGACGAGCAGTACTTC CASSLGSRDEQYF
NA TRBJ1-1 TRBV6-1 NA TGTGCCAGCAGTGGGCTACGCGAAGCTTTCTTT CASSGLREAFF
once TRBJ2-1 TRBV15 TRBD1 TGTGCCACCAGTCACGACAGGGGCTCTTACAATGAGCAGTTCTTC CATSHDRGSYNEQFF
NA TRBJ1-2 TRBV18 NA TGTGCCAGCTCAGCCGCCGACTATGGCTACACCTTC CASSAADYGYTF
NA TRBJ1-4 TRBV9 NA TGTGCCAGCAGCGTAGGCGGGCAGAGGGAAAAACTGTTTTTT CASSVGGQREKLFF
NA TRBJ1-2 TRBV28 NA TGTGCCAGCAGTACGGGGCAGGGGTTCGGTGGCTACACCTTC CASSTGQGFGGYTF
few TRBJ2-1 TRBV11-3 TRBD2 TGTGCCAGCAGCTTAACTAGCGGGGGTGAGCAGTTCTTC CASSLTSGGEQFF
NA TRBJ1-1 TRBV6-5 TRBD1 TGTGCCAGCAGTGTAGAGGGGGCAGCTTTCTTT CASSVEGAAFF
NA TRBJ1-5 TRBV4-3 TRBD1 TGCGCCAGCAGCCAAGACGCCACAGGGGGCGGTCAGCCCCAGCATTTT CASSQDATGGGQPQHF
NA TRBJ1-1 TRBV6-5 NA TGTGCCAGCAGCCCCTTCGGGAATCCTAACACTGAAGCTTTCTTT CASSPFGNPNTEAFF
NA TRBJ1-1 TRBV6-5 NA TGTGCCAGCAGTTACCCGGCCCGGGGAGGCACTGAAGCTTTCTTT CASSYPARGGTEAFF
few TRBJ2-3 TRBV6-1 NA TGTGCCAGCAGTGCCTGGGACCGTACAGGGCGCCCAGATACGCAGTATTTT CASSAWDRTGRPDTQYF
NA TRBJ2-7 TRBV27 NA TGTGCCAGCAGACTCTCCGGGACACGGACCTACGAGCAGTACTTC CASRLSGTRTYEQYF
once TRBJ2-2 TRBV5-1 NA TGCGCCAGCAGCTTGGCCGTACAGGGGAACACCGGGGAGCTGTTTTTT CASSLAVQGNTGELFF
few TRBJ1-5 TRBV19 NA TGTGCCAGTAGTATTGGTGGGCGCGGAGTCGGTCAGCCCCAGCATTTT CASSIGGRGVGQPQHF
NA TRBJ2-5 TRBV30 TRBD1 TGTGCCTGCCTCCGGGACAGCCGGGAGACCCAGTACTTC CACLRDSRETQYF
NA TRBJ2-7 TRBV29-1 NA TGCAGCGTTGGACTACGGCCGAGTGGATCCAAGCAGTACTTC CSVGLRPSGSKQYF
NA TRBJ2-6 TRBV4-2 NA TGTGCCAGCACCCCTGGGAGGTTTTCTGGGGCCAACGTCCTGACTTTC CASTPGRFSGANVLTF
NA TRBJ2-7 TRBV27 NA TGTGCCAGCAGTTTAATCCAGGGTGGAGGGGCCTACGAGCAGTACTTC CASSLIQGGGAYEQYF
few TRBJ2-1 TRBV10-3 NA TGTGCCATCAGTGAAAGGGGCAGCGAAAATGAGCAGTTCTTC CAISERGSENEQFF
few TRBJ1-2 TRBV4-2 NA TGTGCCAGCAGCCAAGATACAGGGAACTATGGCTACACCTTC CASSQDTGNYGYTF
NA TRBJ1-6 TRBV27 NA TGTGCCAGCAGCTCTAACCGACAGAATACTTCACCCCTCCACTTT CASSSNRQNTSPLHF
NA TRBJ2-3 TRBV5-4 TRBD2 TGTGCCAGCAGCCCGGGGGGGCGAACAGATACGCAGTATTTT CASSPGGRTDTQYF
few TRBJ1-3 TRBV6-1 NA TGTGCCAGCCGGGGGCCTGGAAACACCATATATTTT CASRGPGNTIYF
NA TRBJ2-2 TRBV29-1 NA TGCAGCGTTGGGCTAAGACAGGGAGGCACCGGGGAGCTGTTTTTT CSVGLRQGGTGELFF
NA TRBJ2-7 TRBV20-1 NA TGCAGTGCTATGGGCCCTGCCGAGCAGTACTTC CSAMGPAEQYF
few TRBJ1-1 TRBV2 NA TGTGCCAGCACCGAAGGATTGGCAGCCCCGGTTGCTTTCTTT CASTEGLAAPVAFF
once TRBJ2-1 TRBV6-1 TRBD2 TGTGCCAGCAGTTCAGGGACTAGCGAGGGGTTCTTC CASSSGTSEGFF
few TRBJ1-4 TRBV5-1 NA TGCGCCAGCAGCCTCCGGGGGAGAGATGAAAAACTGTTTTTT CASSLRGRDEKLFF
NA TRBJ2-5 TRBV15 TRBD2 TGTGCCACCAGCAGCCGGGTACTAGCGGGGGTGGAGACCCAGTACTTC CATSSRVLAGVETQYF
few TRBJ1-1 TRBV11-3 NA TGTGCCAGCAGTCCGGCGGGGGTCACTGAAGCTTTCTTT CASSPAGVTEAFF
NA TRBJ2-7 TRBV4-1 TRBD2 TGCGCCAGCAGCCAAGTGACTAGCGGGGGGCCGACCTACGAGCAGTACTTC CASSQVTSGGPTYEQYF
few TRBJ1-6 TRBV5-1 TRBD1 TGCGCCAGCAGCGATCAGGGGGTAGGTAATTCACCCCTCCACTTT CASSDQGVGNSPLHF
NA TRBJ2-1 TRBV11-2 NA TGTGCCAGCAGCTTAACCTTCAATGAGCAGTTCTTC CASSLTFNEQFF
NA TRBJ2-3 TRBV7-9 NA TGTGCCAGCAGCTTAGCGTTGGGCGGGTACACAGATACGCAGTATTTT CASSLALGGYTDTQYF